These 5 T cell receptor beta chains came from one sample sequenced in a study of blood T cells in healthy people across ages. It was with a sample-barcoded 5' primer and a J-beta primer mix that a second PCR of about 6 to 12 cycles was run. Each CDR3 protein gets one entry after TCRdb re-called the 5' RACE reads with MiXCR. The table shows more than 650,000 distinct CDR3 sequences, with about a quarter occurring only once. These data were also reused for a study on T cells of mothers and their children.

The sequenced material came from blood. Source of these receptors: a boy under 18 in good health.

The V gene is TRBV3-1, the J gene TRBJ1-1, with D unclear. The CDR3 runs 14 residues. Trimming left V 1 base short and J 4 bases short, with 10 bases between. Germline CDR1 and CDR2: LGHDT and YNNKEL (reference sequence). Here the CDR3 reads CASSQAGKATEAFF. The CDR3 DNA reads as TGTGCCAGCAGCCAAGCTGGGAAGGCCACTGAAGCTTTCTTT. Variable domain in full (rest from reference TRBV3-1 and TRBJ1-1): DTAVSQTPKYLVTQMGNDKSIKCEQNLGHDTMYWYKQDSKKFLKIMFSYNNKELIINETVPNRFSPKSPDKAHLNLHINSLELGDSAVYFCASSQAGKATEAFFGQGTRLTVV.

V usage is TRBV27 and J usage is TRBJ1-2, with a weak D call TRBD1 (5 bases). CDR1 and CDR2 from the germline V gene are MNHEY and SMNVEV (reference sequence). V lost 3 bases and J lost 4, with 12 bases in between. This CDR3 region has 14 residues. This CDR3 reads CASSFQGLGYGYTF. The CDR3, as DNA: TGTGCCAGCAGTTTTCAGGGTTTGGGCTATGGCTACACCTTC.

The sample holds one count of this clonotype. J is TRBJ1-2 and V is TRBV6-5; 7 bases are shared with TRBD1. V trimming: 2 bases; J trimming: 0 bases; junction bases outside the gene matches: 9. The V gene's germline CDR1 is MNHEY and CDR2 SVGAGI. This CDR3 region has 17 residues. The CDR3 DNA reads as TGTGCCAGCAGTTACACGGTCGGGGGGACAGCTAACTATGGCTACACCTTC. It codes for CASSYTVGGTANYGYTF.

J is TRBJ1-2 and V is TRBV28; 7 bases map to TRBD1. The CDR3 has 13 residues. J lost 8 bases, V lost 9 bases, and 12 bases had no gene match. Germline CDR1 is MDHEN and CDR2 is SYDVKM. CDR3 sequence (DNA): TGTGCCAGTTCCGGGACAGACTATGCGGGCTACACCTTC. Translated: CASSGTDYAGYTF.

The chain recombines TRBV9 with TRBJ2-2; tentative D call: TRBD1 (6 bases). Germline CDR1 and CDR2: SGDLS and YYNGEE. The V end lost 3 bases, the J end lost 5 bases, and 11 bases lay between the germline ends. The CDR3 is 14 residues long. Here the CDR3 reads CASSGDIKTGELFF. CDR3 DNA: TGTGCCAGCAGCGGGGACATAAAGACCGGGGAGCTGTTTTTT.